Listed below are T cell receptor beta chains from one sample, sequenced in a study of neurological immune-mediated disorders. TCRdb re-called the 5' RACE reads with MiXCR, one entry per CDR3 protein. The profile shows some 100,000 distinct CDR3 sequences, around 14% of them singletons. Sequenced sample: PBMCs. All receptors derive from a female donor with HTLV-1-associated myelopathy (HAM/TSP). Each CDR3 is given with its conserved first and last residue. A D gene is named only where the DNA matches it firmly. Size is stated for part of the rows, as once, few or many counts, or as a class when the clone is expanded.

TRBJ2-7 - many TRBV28 TGTGCCAGCAGTTTCTGGAATGAGCAGTACTTC CASSFWNEQYF
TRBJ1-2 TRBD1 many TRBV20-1 TGCAGTGCTAGAGACAGGGGGAGCTATGGCTACACCTTC CSARDRGSYGYTF
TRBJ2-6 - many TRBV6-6 TGTGCCAGCAGTTACGCCGTTGCGTCTGGGGCCAACGTCCTGACTTTC CASSYAVASGANVLTF
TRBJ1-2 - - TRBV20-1 TGCAGTGCTAGAGATTCAAGAGACTATGGCTACACCTTC CSARDSRDYGYTF
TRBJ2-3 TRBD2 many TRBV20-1 TGCAGTGCTAGATCGCCCCCGGGACTAGCGGGGGTCTACACAGATACGCAGTATTTT CSARSPPGLAGVYTDTQYF
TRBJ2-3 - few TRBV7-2 TGTGCCAGCAGCTCCGAGGGGGGTCGCGGGTCCGACACAGATACGCAGTATTTT CASSSEGGRGSDTDTQYF
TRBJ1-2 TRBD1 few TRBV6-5 TGTGCCAGCAGTCCCGGGACAGGGCAAGGCTACACCTTC CASSPGTGQGYTF
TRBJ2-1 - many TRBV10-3 TGTGCCATCAGTGAATTTGATCCGGGTCGGGATGAGCAGTTCTTC CAISEFDPGRDEQFF
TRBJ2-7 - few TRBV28 TGTGCCAGCAGCCCCTATCGATCCTACGAGCAGTACTTC CASSPYRSYEQYF
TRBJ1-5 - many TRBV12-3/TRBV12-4 TGTGCCAGCAGCCTGGCGGGGCTGGGCAATCAGCCCCAGCATTTT CASSLAGLGNQPQHF
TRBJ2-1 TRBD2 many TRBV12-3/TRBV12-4 TGTGCCAGCAGTACCACGGGACTAGAGGGGAGATACAATGAGCAGTTCTTC CASSTTGLEGRYNEQFF
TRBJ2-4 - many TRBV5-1 TGCGCCAGCAGCCTCGGACGCAAAAACATTCAGTACTTC CASSLGRKNIQYF
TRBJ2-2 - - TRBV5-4 TGTGCCAGCAGCTCGGGACGGACCCGCACCGGGGAGCTGTTTTTT CASSSGRTRTGELFF
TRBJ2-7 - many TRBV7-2 TGTGCCAGCAGCTTGGAAGTAGCCTACGAGCAGTACTTC CASSLEVAYEQYF